What follows are 11 T cell receptor beta chains derived from one specimen sequenced in a study of cytomegalovirus exposure and HLA in healthy donors. Both 60 Vbeta primers and 13 Jbeta primers went into the PCR. Assay: immunoSEQ multiplex PCR; the TCRdb copy retains only in-frame clones and omits some. Seen in this sample are approximately 37,000 clones; the ten most common clones hold over 3.5%. The specimen sequenced was PBMCs. These receptors originate from a male donor in good health and CMV-seronegative.

J is TRBJ2-3 and V is TRBV28, with a weak D call TRBD2 (5 bases). CDR3 size: 15 residues. The V gene lost 8 bases and the J gene lost 2 bases, with 17 bases spanning the gap. CDR1 is MDHEN and CDR2 is SYDVKM in the germline V gene. The CDR3 reads CASFSRAFNTDTQYF. In nucleotides, the CDR3 is TGTGCCAGCTTCTCGAGGGCTTTTAACACAGATACGCAGTATTTT.

V is TRBV11-2 and J is TRBJ1-1, with 10 bases lining up with TRBD1. The germline V gene encodes CDR1 SGHAT and CDR2 FQNNGV. V lost 4 bases and J lost 3; bases outside the gene matches: 2. This CDR3 spans 14 amino acids. The CDR3 protein is CASSWGQGHTEAFF. The CDR3 DNA reads as TGTGCCAGCAGCTGGGGACAGGGGCACACTGAAGCTTTCTTT.

The chain joins TRBV28 to TRBJ1-4; tentative D call: TRBD1 (5 bases). V gave up 9 bases and J gave up 4 bases, with 24 bases separating them. The CDR3 is made up of 17 amino acids. CDR1 MDHEN and CDR2 SYDVKM come from the germline V gene. The CDR3 reads CASGVWGGRPGNEKLFF. The DNA for the CDR3 is TGTGCCAGTGGGGTTTGGGGGGGACGCCCAGGTAATGAAAAACTGTTTTTT. Based on the CDR3 plus reference TRBV28 and TRBJ1-4, the full variable domain is DVKVTQSSRYLVKRTGEKVFLECVQDMDHENMFWYRQDPGLGLRLIYFSYDVKMKEKGDIPEGYSVSREKKERFSLILESASTNQTSMYLCASGVWGGRPGNEKLFFGSGTQLSVL.

CDR3 coding DNA: TGCGCCAGCAGCTCGGCGAGACTAGCTGAAGCTTTCTTT. It yields the protein CASSSARLAEAFF. The chain recombines TRBV5-1 with TRBJ1-1, with D uncertain. Germline assignment: CDR1 SGHRS and CDR2 YFSETQ. The ends were cut back, 3 bases at V and 6 bases at J, with 12 bases in the middle. The CDR3 has 13 residues.

This chain uses TRBV9 with TRBJ2-2, with a possible D match to TRBD1 (6 bases). CDR3 length: 17 amino acids. The ends were cut back, 3 bases at V and 0 bases at J, with 15 bases in the middle. From germline, CDR1 is SGDLS and CDR2 YYNGEE. CDR3 coding DNA: TGTGCCAGCAGCGGAACCCAGGGGACCGCGAACACCGGGGAGCTGTTTTTT. Protein product: CASSGTQGTANTGELFF.

The rearrangement joins TRBV4-1 to TRBJ2-3; D is perhaps TRBD2 (5 bases). The CDR3 has 16 residues. Trimming removed 3 bases from V and 1 base from J, with 14 bases in between. CDR1 is MGHRA and CDR2 is YSYEKL in the germline V gene. The CDR3, as DNA: TGCGCCAGCAGCCATGATCCCGGGGTTGGCACAGATACGCAGTATTTT. Protein sequence: CASSHDPGVGTDTQYF.

The chain couples TRBV11-2 to TRBJ1-5; D gene uncertain. Germline assignment: CDR1 SGHAT and CDR2 FQNNGV. The V gene lost 0 bases and the J gene lost 1 base, with 7 bases spanning the gap. The CDR3 extends over 15 amino acids. The CDR3, as DNA: TGTGCCAGCAGCTTAGAATTGAGCAGCAATCAGCCCCAGCATTTT. Translation: CASSLELSSNQPQHF.

The chain is built from TRBV5-5 and TRBJ1-6; a possible D gene is TRBD1 (6 bases). The germline CDR1 and CDR2 sequences are SGHKS and YYEKEE (reference sequence). CDR3 length: 16 residues. V was cut by 4 bases and J by 0 bases, with 11 bases left in between. CDR3 nucleotide sequence: TGTGCCAGCAGCACAACAGGGAGCTCCTATAATTCACCCCTCCACTTT. Translation gives CASSTTGSSYNSPLHF.

The V call is TRBV7-3, the J call TRBJ1-2, with D possibly matching TRBD1 (5 bases). The ends were cut back, 5 bases at V and 5 bases at J, with 15 bases in the middle. The CDR3 is made up of 14 amino acids. Germline V lookup: CDR1 SGHTA, CDR2 FQGTGA. The CDR3 DNA sequence: TGTGCCAGCAGCCCCGACAGCTTCGGATATGGCTACACCTTC. It is translated as CASSPDSFGYGYTF.

V gene TRBV4-1 combines with J gene TRBJ1-5; 7 nucleotides align to TRBD1. Losses at the gene ends were 0 bases for V and 1 base for J; bases not matched to a gene: 6. Germline V gene sequence: CDR1 MGHRA, CDR2 YSYEKL. CDR3 length: 17 amino acids. CDR3 protein: CASSQDEGGRSNQPQHF. The CDR3 nucleotides are TGCGCCAGCAGCCAAGATGAAGGGGGCAGAAGCAATCAGCCCCAGCATTTT.

The V and J genes are TRBV4-2 and TRBJ1-5; TRBD1 agrees at 8 bases. This CDR3 region has 15 residues. In germline, CDR1 is LGHNA, CDR2 YNFKEQ. With V trimmed by 0 bases and J by 4 bases, 2 bases remained unmatched. The CDR3 DNA is TGTGCCAGCAGCCAAGATAACAGGGGGAATCAGCCCCAGCATTTT. This gives the protein CASSQDNRGNQPQHF.